One T cell receptor (beta chain) is described in this entry. The antigen is unknown. Germline values: CDR1 SGHTA, CDR2 FQGNSA. This CDR3 is 15 amino acids long. V lost 5 bases, J lost 4 bases, and 17 bases lay in between. These data come from a study of radiotherapy plus CTLA-4 blockade in lung cancer. Study details: The study recorded objective responses in less than 20% of patients and disease control in 31%. The study, taken as a whole, reports: Blood saw expansion of tumor-derived TCR clones after radiotherapy plus ipilimumab.

Assay: immunoSEQ multiplex PCR; the TCRdb copy retains only in-frame clones and omits some. The table includes about 50,000 clones, approximately 84% detected once. The V call is TRBV7-2, the J call TRBJ1-2, with TRBD1 as a possible D gene (6 bases). The sequence was collected from a human donor with non-small cell lung cancer whose response to radiotherapy plus ipilimumab could not be evaluated. The sample was peripheral blood, taken from a patient treated with radiotherapy plus ipilimumab. The CDR3 nucleotides are TGTGCCAGCAGCCCGAAGTCCCGGGACACCTATGGCTACACCTTC. This gives the protein CASSPKSRDTYGYTF.